This T cell receptor (beta chain) was retrieved from a study of identifying expanded T cells in peripheral blood. The study's findings and limits: Over about two and four weeks, about 15 and 18 clones changed, versus roughly 1.2 between replicates. Clone count variance between approximately two-week samples rose with total template count.

The protocol was immunoSEQ multiplex PCR, while the TCRdb copy is restricted to in-frame clones and leaves out a portion. The sample has approximately 85,000 clones; approximately 90% are singletons. Details on this clone: The target antigen is unknown.

The CDR3 totals 14 residues. The V and J ends lost 6 bases and 10 bases, in that order; junction bases with no gene match: 9. Germline-derived CDR1 and CDR2 are MNHEY and SMNVEV (reference sequence). The rearrangement uses TRBV27 and TRBJ1-6; 7 positions match TRBD1. The sample comprised blood. This receptor was identified in a person between 18 and 75 years old in good health. The CDR3 here is CASSEQGWESPLHF. The CDR3, as DNA: TGTGCCAGCAGCGAACAGGGGTGGGAATCACCCCTCCACTTT.